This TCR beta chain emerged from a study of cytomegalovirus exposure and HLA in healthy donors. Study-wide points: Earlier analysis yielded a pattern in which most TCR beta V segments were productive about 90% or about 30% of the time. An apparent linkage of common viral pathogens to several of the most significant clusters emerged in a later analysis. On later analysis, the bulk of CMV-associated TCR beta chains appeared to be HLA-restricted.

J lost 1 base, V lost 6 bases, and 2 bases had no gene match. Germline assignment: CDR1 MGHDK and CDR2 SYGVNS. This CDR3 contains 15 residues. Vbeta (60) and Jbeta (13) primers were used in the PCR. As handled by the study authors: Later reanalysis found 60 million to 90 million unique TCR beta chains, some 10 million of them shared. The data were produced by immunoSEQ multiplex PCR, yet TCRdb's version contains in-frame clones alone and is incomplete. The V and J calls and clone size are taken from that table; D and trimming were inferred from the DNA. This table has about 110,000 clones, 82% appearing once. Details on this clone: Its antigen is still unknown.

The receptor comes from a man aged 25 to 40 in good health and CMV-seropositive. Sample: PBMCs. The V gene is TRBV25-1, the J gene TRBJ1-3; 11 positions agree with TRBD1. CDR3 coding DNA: TGTGCCAGCAGCGGACAGGGGGCATCTGGAAACACCATATATTTT. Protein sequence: CASSGQGASGNTIYF. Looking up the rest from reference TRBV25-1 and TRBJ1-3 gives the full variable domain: EADIYQTPRYLVIGTGKKITLECSQTMGHDKMYWYQQDPGMELHLIHYSYGVNSTEKGDLSSESTVSRIRTEHFPLTLESARPSHTSQYLCASSGQGASGNTIYFGEGSWLTVV.